Listed here are 6 T cell receptor beta chains from one sample, sequenced in a study of graft-versus-host responses after intestinal transplantation. TCRdb's copy holds only in-frame clones and misses some; the assay was immunoSEQ multiplex PCR. This table holds more than 12,000 clones, 90% to 95% found once. Source: PBMCs, taken 9 days after transplant. The receptor source for this set is a human patient who received an intestinal transplant, so some T cells may come from the graft donor.

The rearrangement joins TRBV27 to TRBJ1-4; tentative D call: TRBD1 (5 bases). Germline assignment: CDR1 MNHEY and CDR2 SMNVEV (reference sequence). V was cut by 0 bases and J by 5 bases, with 13 bases left in between. This CDR3 has 16 amino acids. CDR3: CASSLSTGALNEKLFF. CDR3 bases: TGTGCCAGCAGTTTATCTACAGGAGCGCTGAATGAAAAACTGTTTTTT.

The chain joins TRBV6-5 to TRBJ2-1; D gene uncertain. The CDR3 runs to 13 residues. The V end lost 2 bases, the J end lost 8 bases, and 10 bases lay between the germline ends. Germline V CDR1 and CDR2: MNHEY, SVGAGI. CDR3 nucleotides: TGTGCCAGCAGTTACGCCTCACCGGATGAGCAGTTCTTC. Translated: CASSYASPDEQFF.

The chain joins TRBV4-1 to TRBJ2-2; TRBD1 might be the D (5 bases). The CDR3 extends over 15 amino acids. Germline lookup yields CDR1 MGHRA and CDR2 YSYEKL. V was trimmed by 2 bases and J by 6 bases, leaving 13 bases between them. The CDR3: CASSQSSGLAGELFF. CDR3 DNA: TGCGCCAGCAGCCAAAGTTCAGGGTTAGCCGGGGAGCTGTTTTTT.

The J gene is TRBJ2-5, the V gene TRBV10-3; either TRBD1 or TRBD2 may supply D (5 bases each). The CDR3 has 16 residues. The germline V gene encodes CDR1 ENHRY and CDR2 SYGVKD. Trimming cost V 2 bases and J 5 bases, with 18 bases left between them. The chain's CDR3 is CAISERGSVLVETQYF. The CDR3, as DNA: TGTGCCATCAGTGAGAGGGGTAGCGTTTTGGTCGAGACCCAGTACTTC.

The chain joins TRBV10-1 to TRBJ2-1; D gene ambiguous. With 8 bases removed from V and 3 bases from J, the gap between germline ends came to 14 bases. CDR1 and CDR2 (germline): WNHNN, SYGVQD (reference sequence). The CDR3 sequence is 14 residues long. Here the CDR3 DNA reads TGCGCCAGCCCCGAACAAGACTTCTACAATGAGCAGTTCTTC. It encodes CASPEQDFYNEQFF.

This clone was observed a few times. The rearrangement joins TRBV28 to TRBJ2-3; D remains ambiguous. CDR3 length equals 13 residues. Per germline, CDR1 MDHEN and CDR2 SYDVKM. Trimming removed 6 bases from V and 7 bases from J, with 14 bases in between. The CDR3 sequence is CASSHPRWNTQYF. In nucleotides, the CDR3 is TGTGCCAGCAGCCATCCACGATGGAATACGCAGTATTTT. Full variable domain (outside the CDR3, taken from reference TRBV28 and TRBJ2-3): DVKVTQSSRYLVKRTGEKVFLECVQDMDHENMFWYRQDPGLGLRLIYFSYDVKMKEKGDIPEGYSVSREKKERFSLILESASTNQTSMYLCASSHPRWNTQYFGPGTRLTVL.